These T cell receptor beta chains were read from a single sample in a study of cytomegalovirus exposure and HLA in healthy donors. Clones were read by immunoSEQ multiplex PCR, and TCRdb kept only the in-frame ones, dropping some. Counted here are around 110,000 clones, around 83% occurring once; the ten biggest clones make up 20% to 25%. The sample comprised PBMCs. The source is a man between 25 and 39 years old in good health and CMV-seropositive. The CDR3 runs from the conserved cysteine through the conserved F or W. Each record gives: J gene, D gene, V gene, clone size, CDR3 protein, CDR3 DNA. A D gene is named only where the DNA matches it firmly. For some rows the clone size is stated as once, few or many, or as a class when expanded; others skip it.

>TRBJ1-2|TRBD1|TRBV25-1|.
CASSPGQGNYGYTF
TGTGCCAGCAGTCCGGGACAGGGGAACTATGGCTACACCTTC
>TRBJ2-3|.|TRBV5-1|.
CASSHTAQTFTDTQYF
TGCGCCAGCAGTCATACCGCTCAGACTTTCACAGATACGCAGTATTTT
>TRBJ1-2|.|TRBV11-2|once
CASSSLGRHLTYGYTF
TGTGCCAGCAGCTCTCTGGGGAGACACCTTACCTATGGCTACACCTTC
>TRBJ2-2|.|TRBV9|.
CASSGTFTGELFF
TGTGCCAGCAGCGGGACATTCACCGGGGAGCTGTTTTTT
>TRBJ2-1|.|TRBV28|.
CASSRDSYNEQFF
TGTGCCAGCAGTCGGGACTCCTACAATGAGCAGTTCTTC
>TRBJ2-1|TRBD2|TRBV19|few
CASSRTTSRFVNEQFF
TGTGCCAGTAGCCGCACGACTAGCAGGTTTGTCAATGAGCAGTTCTTC
>TRBJ2-1|TRBD2|TRBV2|.
CASSEGLAGGREQFF
TGTGCCAGCAGTGAGGGACTAGCGGGGGGGCGGGAGCAGTTCTTC
>TRBJ2-3|.|TRBV5-7|.
CASSFEGSDTQYF
TGTGCCAGCAGCTTTGAGGGATCAGATACGCAGTATTTT
>TRBJ1-1|.|TRBV5-1|.
CASSLFLGTTTEAFF
TGCGCCAGCAGCTTGTTCCTTGGAACGACTACTGAAGCTTTCTTT
>TRBJ2-1|.|TRBV5-4|.
CASSSRGAGNGEQFF
TGTGCCAGCAGCTCCAGGGGGGCCGGGAACGGTGAGCAGTTCTTC
>TRBJ2-3|TRBD1|TRBV9|.
CASNRDSDSSTDTQYF
TGTGCCAGTAACCGGGACAGTGATTCCTCCACAGATACGCAGTATTTT
>TRBJ1-1|TRBD1|TRBV12-5|once
CASGLGQVTEAFF
TGTGCTAGTGGTTTAGGACAGGTCACTGAAGCTTTCTTT
>TRBJ2-7|TRBD2|TRBV10-1|.
CASSEFSGGSYEQYF
TGCGCCAGCAGTGAGTTCAGCGGGGGTTCCTACGAGCAGTACTTC
>TRBJ2-1|.|TRBV5-1|few
CASSLDRYNEQFF
TGCGCCAGCAGCTTGGACAGGTACAATGAGCAGTTCTTC
>TRBJ2-1|.|TRBV5-1|once
CASSNSTSYNEQFF
TGCGCCAGCAGTAATTCTACCTCCTACAATGAGCAGTTCTTC
>TRBJ1-3|.|TRBV11-2|.
CASSLRSDTIYF
TGTGCCAGCAGCTTGCGTTCGGACACCATATATTTT
>TRBJ1-6|TRBD1|TRBV6-4|few
CASSPGQGNSPLHF
TGTGCCAGCAGTCCCGGACAGGGTAATTCACCCCTCCACTTT
>TRBJ1-1|.|TRBV19|.
CASRQENTEAFF
TGTGCCAGCAGACAGGAGAACACTGAAGCTTTCTTT
>TRBJ1-2|TRBD1|TRBV23-1|.
CASSWTGESGGYTF
TGCGCCAGCAGTTGGACAGGGGAGTCTGGGGGCTACACCTTC
>TRBJ2-5|TRBD2|TRBV4-1|.
CASSQLGTSGRARETQYF
TGCGCCAGCAGCCAATTAGGGACTAGCGGGAGGGCGAGGGAGACCCAGTACTTC
>TRBJ2-5|TRBD2|TRBV4-2|.
CASSPESGGGTQETQYF
TGTGCCAGCAGCCCGGAGTCTGGCGGGGGGACACAAGAGACCCAGTACTTC
>TRBJ1-1|.|TRBV19|.
CASSIATGNTEAFF
TGTGCCAGTAGTATAGCTACGGGGAACACTGAAGCTTTCTTT
>TRBJ1-2|.|TRBV15|.
CATSRINYRVGYTF
TGTGCCACCAGCAGAATAAATTACAGGGTTGGCTACACCTTC
>TRBJ2-3|.|TRBV5-1|.
CASSLEPHTDTQYF
TGCGCCAGCAGCTTGGAGCCTCACACAGATACGCAGTATTTT
>TRBJ1-2|TRBD1|TRBV2|.
CASRAIDRDRGYTF
TGTGCCAGCAGGGCTATAGACAGGGATCGTGGCTACACCTTC
>TRBJ1-3|TRBD1|TRBV18|.
CASSPIPGTENTIYF
TGTGCCAGCTCACCGATACCCGGGACAGAAAACACCATATATTTT
>TRBJ1-5|TRBD1|TRBV2|.
CASSDDRGIYQPQHF
TGTGCCAGCAGTGATGACAGGGGGATCTATCAGCCCCAGCATTTT
>TRBJ2-5|.|TRBV6-1|.
CASSPVWETQYF
TGTGCCAGCAGCCCAGTTTGGGAGACCCAGTACTTC
>TRBJ2-1|TRBD2|TRBV5-1|once
CASSASNGRFYNEQFF
TGCGCCAGCAGCGCCTCTAACGGGAGGTTCTACAATGAGCAGTTCTTC
>TRBJ2-2|TRBD2|TRBV2|.
CASSSSGTTGELFF
TGTGCCAGCAGTAGTAGCGGGACCACCGGGGAGCTGTTTTTT
>TRBJ2-3|TRBD2|TRBV5-4|.
CASSFDRLSGSTDTQYF
TGTGCCAGCAGCTTCGATCGGCTTAGCGGGAGCACAGATACGCAGTATTTT
>TRBJ1-2|.|TRBV28|.
CASSLDTGIDTF
TGTGCCAGCAGTTTAGACACAGGGATAGACACCTTC
>TRBJ2-1|.|TRBV7-7|.
CASSLVGRDEQFF
TGTGCCAGCAGCTTAGTTGGCAGGGATGAGCAGTTCTTC
>TRBJ1-1|.|TRBV5-1|.
CASSQIQAPSTEAFF
TGCGCCAGCAGCCAAATACAGGCACCGAGCACTGAAGCTTTCTTT
>TRBJ2-3|TRBD2|TRBV7-9|.
CASSLLSGGRWTDTQYF
TGTGCCAGCAGCTTACTGAGTGGCGGGAGGTGGACAGATACGCAGTATTTT
>TRBJ1-2|TRBD1|TRBV28|.
CASSLNEGRGPNYGYTF
TGTGCCAGCAGTTTAAACGAAGGCAGGGGGCCTAACTATGGCTACACCTTC
>TRBJ2-7|TRBD1|TRBV18|.
CASSQTGGGHEQYF
TGTGCCAGCTCACAGACAGGGGGCGGCCACGAGCAGTACTTC
>TRBJ2-3|.|TRBV18|.
CASSKVQDTDTQYF
TGTGCCAGCTCAAAGGTTCAGGACACAGATACGCAGTATTTT
>TRBJ2-7|.|TRBV6-5|.
CASSPGSVRSYEQYF
TGTGCCAGCAGTCCCGGGAGTGTTAGGTCCTACGAGCAGTACTTC
>TRBJ1-1|.|TRBV21-1|.
CASSRLDRGRPKGRWTEAFF
TGTGCCAGCAGCAGACTGGACAGGGGGCGCCCGAAGGGGAGATGGACTGAAGCTTTCTTT
>TRBJ2-3|TRBD2|TRBV28|.
CASSFGVLAGTRDTQYF
TGTGCCAGCAGTTTCGGCGTTCTAGCGGGGACCAGAGATACGCAGTATTTT
>TRBJ2-1|TRBD2|TRBV13|.
CACDKGLAAYNEQFF
TGTGCCTGTGATAAGGGACTAGCGGCCTACAATGAGCAGTTCTTC
>TRBJ1-6|TRBD1|TRBV19|.
CASSIVGQGTGNSPLHF
TGTGCCAGTAGTATAGTCGGACAGGGGACAGGTAATTCACCCCTCCACTTT
>TRBJ1-2|.|TRBV5-1|.
CASSLVSGDTNYGYTF
TGCGCCAGCAGCTTGGTATCAGGGGACACCAACTATGGCTACACCTTC
>TRBJ2-3|TRBD1|TRBV5-4|.
CASSVDRGTTQYF
TGTGCCAGCAGCGTAGACAGGGGTACTACGCAGTATTTT
>TRBJ2-3|TRBD2|TRBV6-5|.
CASRPTLAGGTQYF
TGTGCCAGCAGACCTACTTTAGCGGGGGGGACGCAGTATTTT
>TRBJ1-2|.|TRBV28|.
CATTGTYGYTF
TGTGCCACCACAGGGACCTATGGCTACACCTTC
>TRBJ2-7|TRBD2|TRBV4-2|.
CASSPRETSGGAYEQYF
TGTGCCAGCAGCCCGCGGGAGACTAGCGGGGGGGCCTACGAGCAGTACTTC
>TRBJ2-1|TRBD1|TRBV11-2|.
CASSSSDREIYNEQFF
TGTGCCAGCAGCTCCAGCGACAGGGAGATCTACAATGAGCAGTTCTTC
>TRBJ2-3|TRBD2|TRBV4-2|once
CASSKGLAGGTDTQYF
TGTGCCAGCAGCAAGGGACTAGCGGGAGGCACAGATACGCAGTATTTT
>TRBJ1-1|TRBD1|TRBV18|.
CASSPQQGRPEAFF
TGTGCCAGCTCACCCCAACAGGGGAGACCTGAAGCTTTCTTT
>TRBJ2-1|TRBD1|TRBV4-1|.
CASSQIGQGYNEQFF
TGCGCCAGCAGCCAAATAGGACAGGGTTACAATGAGCAGTTCTTC
>TRBJ2-1|TRBD2|TRBV2|.
CASRPRVASGMARTYTYNEQFF
TGTGCCAGCAGACCCAGGGTGGCTAGCGGGATGGCAAGGACCTACACATACAATGAGCAGTTCTTC
>TRBJ2-1|.|TRBV6-6|.
CASSYRSNEQFF
TGTGCCAGCAGTTATCGGAGCAATGAGCAGTTCTTC